Included here is one TCR beta chain sequence, with context. Other DNA sequences of this sample code for an identical CDR3. These data belong to a study of shared clonotypes between healthy human individuals. The CDR3 is made up of 14 amino acids. CDR1 is KGHSH, CDR2 LQKENI, per germline. V was trimmed by 0 bases and J by 3 bases, leaving 6 bases between them. Data came from immunoSEQ multiplex PCR; TCRdb stores just in-frame clones and leaves some out. The repertoire holds 2.3 million or so clones, with approximately 95% as singletons. The receptor's source is a man aged 18-30 years in good health. Some clones in this sample may be carry-over from other donors' samples. The chain is built from TRBV18 and TRBJ2-1; D gene unclear. The specimen sequenced was naive CD4+ T cells from PBMCs. As to subset: CD45RA+ positively selected. DNA of the CDR3: TGTGCCAGCTCACCACCAGCCATCTACAATGAGCAGTTCTTC. It codes for CASSPPAIYNEQFF.